These 3 T cell receptor beta chains originate from one sample sequenced in a study of cytomegalovirus exposure and HLA in healthy donors. Primers: 60 Vbeta forward and 13 Jbeta reverse. TCRdb's copy holds only in-frame clones and misses some; the assay was immunoSEQ multiplex PCR. The table lists more than 80,000 clones, nearly 80% of them singletons, with roughly 4% in the top ten. The sample consisted of PBMCs. The receptors originated from a woman between 35 and 50 years old in good health and CMV-seropositive.

This rearrangement joins TRBV27 to TRBJ2-1; TRBD2 aligns across 9 bases. The CDR3 loop spans 13 amino acids. Germline values: CDR1 MNHEY, CDR2 SMNVEV (reference sequence). V was pared by 5 bases and J by 15 bases, with 11 bases of the junction left unmatched. Here the CDR3 reads CASSRGASGMGFF. The DNA for the CDR3 is TGTGCCAGCAGTCGAGGGGCTAGCGGGATGGGGTTCTTC.

The J gene is TRBJ1-5, the V gene TRBV6-5; the D is unclear. This CDR3 is 13 amino acids long. Trimming left V 5 bases short and J 4 bases short, with 9 bases between. Germline V gene data show CDR1 as MNHEY and CDR2 as SVGAGI. The CDR3 here is CASSLKSNQPQHF. The CDR3 nucleotides read TGTGCCAGCAGTCTAAAGTCTAATCAGCCCCAGCATTTT.

V is TRBV30 and J is TRBJ2-7; 11 bases match TRBD1. This CDR3 has 15 residues. V was clipped by 3 bases and J by 4 bases; unmatched bases: 8. CDR1 and CDR2 (germline): GTSNPN, SVGIG (reference sequence). The CDR3 region is CAWSSGTGGLYEQYF. The CDR3 coding sequence is TGTGCCTGGAGCTCCGGGACAGGGGGACTTTACGAGCAGTACTTC. Combining the CDR3 with reference TRBV30 and TRBJ2-7 gives the whole variable domain SQTIHQWPATLVQPVGSPLSLECTVEGTSNPNLYWYRQAAGRGLQLLFYSVGIGQISSEVPQNLSASRPQDRQFILSSKKLLLSDSGFYLCAWSSGTGGLYEQYFGPGTRLTVT.